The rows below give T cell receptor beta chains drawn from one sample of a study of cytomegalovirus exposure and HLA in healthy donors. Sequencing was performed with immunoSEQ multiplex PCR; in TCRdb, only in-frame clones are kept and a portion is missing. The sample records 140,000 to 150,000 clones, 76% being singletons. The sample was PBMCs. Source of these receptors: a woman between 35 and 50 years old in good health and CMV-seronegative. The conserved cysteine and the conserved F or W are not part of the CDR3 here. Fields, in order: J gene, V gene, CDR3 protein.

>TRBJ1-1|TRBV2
ASSEPIWTPGVNTEAF
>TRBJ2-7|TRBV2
ASSEGTGIYEQY
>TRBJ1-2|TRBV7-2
ASSLGGDRVYT
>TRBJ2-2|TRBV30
AWSRPDRTRTGELF
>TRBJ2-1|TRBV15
ATSGGLANNEQF
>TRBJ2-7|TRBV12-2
ASRHQLLAVYEQY
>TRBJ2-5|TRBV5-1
ASSAPQGPQETQY
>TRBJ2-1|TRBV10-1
ASSDPANGNSYNEQF
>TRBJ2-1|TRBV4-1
ASPAAVCGRLGYNEQF
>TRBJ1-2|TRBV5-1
ASSAGQGANYGYT
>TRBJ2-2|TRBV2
ASSEAWGVGNTGELF
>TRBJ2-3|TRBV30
AWSVADTDTQY
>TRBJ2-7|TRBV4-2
ASSRERGALYEQY
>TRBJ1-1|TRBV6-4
ASSDSSGTGGVGTEAF
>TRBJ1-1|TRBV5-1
ASSPGGPFMNTEAF
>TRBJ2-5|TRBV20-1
SARTRETQY
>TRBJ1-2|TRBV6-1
ASSEAQAYGYT
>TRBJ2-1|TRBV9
ASSVALAVGNEQF
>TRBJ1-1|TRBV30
AWSVLAGGSRAF
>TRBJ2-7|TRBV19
ASRRGGGSSYEQY
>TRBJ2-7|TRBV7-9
ASSGRPGQGYEQY
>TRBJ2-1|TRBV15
ATSRDGLAGDEQF
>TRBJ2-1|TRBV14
ASSPQRDRDEQF
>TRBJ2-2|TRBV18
ASSQGVATGELF
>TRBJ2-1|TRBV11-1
ASSFYRVGEQF
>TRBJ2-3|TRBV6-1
ASSEARDTQY
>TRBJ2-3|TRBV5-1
ASSLGSGTADTQY
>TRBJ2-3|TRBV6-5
ASSPHRDTQY
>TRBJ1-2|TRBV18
ASSPLERNYGYT
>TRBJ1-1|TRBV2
ASSEGQGLKRNTEAF
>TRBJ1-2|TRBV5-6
ASARDTANYGYT
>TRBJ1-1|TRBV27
ASSGGGTEAF
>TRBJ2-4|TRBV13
ASSSVGAGVDIQY
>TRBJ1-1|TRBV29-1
SVIPRESTEAF
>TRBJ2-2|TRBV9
ASSDPVRLINTGELF
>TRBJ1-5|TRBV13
ASSLGDRINQPQH
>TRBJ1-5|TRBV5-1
ASSQGQGGNQPQH
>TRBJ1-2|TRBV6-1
ASSDWTGGNFGYT
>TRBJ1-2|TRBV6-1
ASSEGLGANYGYT
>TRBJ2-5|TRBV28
ASRRGGNQETQY